A single sample is the source of the 19 T cell receptor beta chains below, sequenced in a study of cytomegalovirus exposure and HLA in healthy donors. PCR used 60 Vbeta primers and 13 Jbeta primers. Only in-frame clones appear in the TCRdb table, and some are missing; sequencing was by immunoSEQ multiplex PCR. The repertoire includes about 150,000 clones, approximately 74% of them detected once, and about 2.6% sits in the top ten. The source material was PBMCs. The receptors shown here come from a man aged 18 to 30 in good health and CMV-seronegative.

The gene calls are TRBV5-6 and TRBJ1-2; no clear D gene. Germline loops: CDR1 SGHDT, CDR2 YYEEEE. V lost 7 bases and J 7 bases, leaving 29 bases between the germline ends. The CDR3 is 17 residues long. CDR3 bases: TGTGCCAGCGGTCTCCGGGTTTTGACCTCACTCCCTCGTGGCTACACCTTC. This encodes CASGLRVLTSLPRGYTF.

V usage is TRBV5-1 and J usage is TRBJ2-2; the match to TRBD1 covers 7 bases. The V and J ends lost 4 bases and 4 bases, in that order; junction bases with no gene match: 4. This CDR3 spans 14 amino acids. CDR1 is SGHRS and CDR2 is YFSETQ in the germline V gene. The CDR3 spells CASSGTDITGELFF. The CDR3 region has the DNA TGCGCCAGCAGCGGGACAGATATCACCGGGGAGCTGTTTTTT.

This clone appeared a few times. This chain joins TRBV7-9 and TRBJ2-5; 11 nucleotides agree with TRBD1. The CDR3 is 16 residues long. The germline V gene encodes CDR1 SEHNR and CDR2 FQNEAQ (reference sequence). After removal of 5 bases from V and 4 bases from J, the junction contained 9 bases not matched to a gene. In DNA form, the CDR3 reads TGTGCCAGCAGCCCAGAACGGACAGGGGGCACAGAGACCCAGTACTTC. Encoded protein: CASSPERTGGTETQYF.

This clone was seen only a few times. This chain links TRBV6-5 with TRBJ1-2; maybe TRBD1 (5 bases). CDR1 is MNHEY and CDR2 is SVGAGI in the germline V gene. CDR3 length: 13 residues. With 4 bases removed from V and 5 bases from J, the gap between germline ends came to 11 bases. CDR3 in amino acids: CASSFSGTYGYTF. In nucleotides, the CDR3 is TGTGCCAGCAGTTTTAGTGGGACTTATGGCTACACCTTC.

The V and J genes are TRBV7-3 and TRBJ1-6; D unresolved. The CDR3 covers 13 residues. V dropped 2 bases and J dropped 8 bases, with 7 bases sitting between them. CDR1 and CDR2 from the germline V gene are SGHTA and FQGTGA. This CDR3 is CASSLDNDSPLHF. CDR3 nucleotides: TGTGCCAGCAGCTTAGACAACGATTCACCCCTCCACTTT.

The gene calls are TRBV2 and TRBJ1-1, with D possibly being TRBD1 (6 bases). This CDR3 is 15 amino acids long. Trimming cost V 5 bases and J 4 bases, with 17 bases left between them. CDR1 is SNHLY and CDR2 is FYNNEI in the germline V gene. CDR3 loop: CASSPLRGSSTEAFF. The CDR3 DNA reads as TGTGCCAGCAGTCCTCTGAGGGGGAGCAGCACTGAAGCTTTCTTT.

The chain recombines TRBV7-2 with TRBJ2-6; D may be TRBD2 (7 bases). The V gene's germline CDR1 is SGHTA and CDR2 FQGNSA. The CDR3 is made up of 15 amino acids. V dropped 5 bases and J dropped 3 bases, with 11 bases sitting between them. The CDR3 here is CASSPGGSGANVLTF. CDR3 nucleotides: TGTGCCAGCAGCCCGGGGGGCAGTGGGGCCAACGTCCTGACTTTC.

V usage is TRBV5-1 and J usage is TRBJ1-3, with TRBD1 identical over 7 bases. Germline V gene lookup returns CDR1 SGHRS and CDR2 YFSETQ. The junction had 7 bases not matched to a gene; V was cut back by 4 bases and J by 0 bases. This CDR3 has 16 amino acids. This CDR3 is CASSPRGTVSGNTIYF. CDR3 in DNA: TGCGCCAGCAGCCCTCGAGGGACAGTCTCTGGAAACACCATATATTTT.

V gene TRBV5-1 combines with J gene TRBJ2-1; maybe TRBD1 (6 bases). The CDR3 runs 13 residues. Germline loops: CDR1 SGHRS, CDR2 YFSETQ. The V gene lost 4 bases and the J gene lost 8 bases, with 13 bases spanning the gap. The DNA for the CDR3 is TGCGCCAGCAGCATGGAAGGGGGTCATGAGCAGTTCTTC. Translated: CASSMEGGHEQFF.

As regards this clone: The sample holds other DNA sequences that translate to the same CDR3. The rearrangement uses TRBV29-1 and TRBJ2-6; TRBD1 agrees at 7 bases. This CDR3 comprises 19 residues. Germline assignment: CDR1 SQVTM and CDR2 ANQGSEA. V lost 2 bases, J lost 0 bases, and 13 bases stayed unmatched. The CDR3 DNA reads TGCAGCGTTGAACTGGGCCCTCAGGGACAGTACTCTGGGGCCAACGTCCTGACTTTC. It is translated as CSVELGPQGQYSGANVLTF.

This rearrangement joins TRBV2 to TRBJ2-3, with D possibly being TRBD2 (5 bases). Germline lookup yields CDR1 SNHLY and CDR2 FYNNEI. The CDR3 has 14 residues. The ends were cut back, 6 bases at V and 4 bases at J, with 14 bases in the middle. CDR3 in DNA: TGTGCCAGCAGGGGTCGGGGAGTTTCAGATACGCAGTATTTT. Amino acid sequence: CASRGRGVSDTQYF.

The table lists this clone with a count of one. Here the CDR3 DNA reads TGCGCCAGCAGCTTGCGGTCCAACAATGAGCAGTTCTTC. Amino acids: CASSLRSNNEQFF. The rearrangement joins TRBV5-1 to TRBJ2-1, with D uncertain. The CDR3 is 13 amino acids. CDR1 and CDR2 (germline): SGHRS, YFSETQ. V lost 1 base and J lost 5, with 7 bases in between.

The V gene is TRBV10-3, the J gene TRBJ2-5; D perhaps matches TRBD2 (5 bases). TRBJ2-7 matches the DNA end more closely, so the J call is doubtful. The CDR3 has 14 residues. Germline V gene lookup returns CDR1 ENHRY and CDR2 SYGVKD. CDR3 nucleotide sequence: TGTGCCATCAAGGGCTCGGGGAGCTCCTACGAGCAGTACTTC. It yields the protein CAIKGSGSSYEQYF.

This clone was counted only a few times. V usage is TRBV29-1 and J usage is TRBJ2-1; TRBD2 matches at 12 bases. Germline-derived CDR1 and CDR2 are SQVTM and ANQGSEA. This CDR3 is built from 14 residues. V trimming: 7 bases; J trimming: 7 bases; junction bases outside the gene matches: 8. CDR3 DNA sequence: TGCAGCGGTCGGACTAGCGGGGAGGCGAATGAGCAGTTCTTC. Translating gives CSGRTSGEANEQFF.

This clone showed up just a few times. The chain recombines TRBV15 with TRBJ2-2; 8 bases align to TRBD1. Germline CDR1 is LNHNV and CDR2 is YYDKDF (reference sequence). Germline trimming cut 4 bases from V and 2 bases from J; bases unmatched to any gene: 12. The CDR3 contains 18 residues. The CDR3 reads CATSKWDRTGTNTGELFF. CDR3 DNA: TGTGCCACCAGCAAGTGGGACAGGACAGGGACCAACACCGGGGAGCTGTTTTTT.

The rearrangement uses TRBV4-3 and TRBJ2-2; TRBD2 agrees at 8 bases. Germline CDR1 and CDR2: LGHNA and YSLEER. With V trimmed by 4 bases and J by 3 bases, 7 bases remained unmatched. The length of the CDR3 is 16 residues. The CDR3 nucleotides read TGCGCCAGCAGCCCTCGTCGGGGGGGCCACACCGGGGAGCTGTTTTTT. Protein product: CASSPRRGGHTGELFF.

This clone was seen a few times. V usage is TRBV7-3 and J usage is TRBJ1-1; D gene ambiguous. Germline assignment: CDR1 SGHTA and CDR2 FQGTGA. CDR3 length equals 13 residues. V shed 2 bases and J shed 1 base, with 5 bases lying between them. The CDR3, as DNA: TGTGCCAGCAGCTTAGGGCAGAACACTGAAGCTTTCTTT. Amino acid sequence: CASSLGQNTEAFF.

There are a few counts of this clone. The chain recombines TRBV11-2 with TRBJ1-2, with 7 bases aligning to TRBD1. V was clipped by 4 bases and J by 4 bases; unmatched bases: 6. The germline gives CDR1 SGHAT, CDR2 FQNNGV. This CDR3 is built from 14 residues. In DNA, the CDR3 is TGTGCCAGCAGCTCCATGGGGACAGTCTATGGCTACACCTTC. This translates into CASSSMGTVYGYTF.

V gene TRBV10-1 combines with J gene TRBJ2-1; 8 positions agree with TRBD2. Looked up from germline, CDR1 is WNHNN and CDR2 is SYGVQD (reference sequence). The V and J ends lost 3 bases and 1 base, in that order; junction bases with no gene match: 2. This CDR3 comprises 15 residues. The CDR3, as DNA: TGCGCCAGCAGTGAACAGCGGGGGTCCTACAATGAGCAGTTCTTC. Translation gives CASSEQRGSYNEQFF.